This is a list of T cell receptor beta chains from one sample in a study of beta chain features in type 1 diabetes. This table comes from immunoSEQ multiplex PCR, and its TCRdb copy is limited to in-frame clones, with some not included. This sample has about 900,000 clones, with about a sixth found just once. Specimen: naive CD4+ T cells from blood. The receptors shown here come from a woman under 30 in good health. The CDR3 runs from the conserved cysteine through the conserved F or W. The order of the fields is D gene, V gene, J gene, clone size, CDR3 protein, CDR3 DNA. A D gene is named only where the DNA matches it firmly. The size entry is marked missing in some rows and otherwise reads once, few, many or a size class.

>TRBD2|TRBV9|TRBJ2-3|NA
CASSLSTGTSGYTQYF
TGTGCCAGCAGCCTATCAACCGGGACTAGCGGATATACGCAGTATTTT
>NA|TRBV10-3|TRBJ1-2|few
CAISGSPNYGYTF
TGTGCCATCAGTGGTAGTCCTAACTATGGCTACACCTTC
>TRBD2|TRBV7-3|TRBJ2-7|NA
CASSPSGLVSEQYF
TGTGCCAGCAGCCCTAGCGGGTTAGTGTCCGAGCAGTACTTC
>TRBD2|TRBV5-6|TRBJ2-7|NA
CASSLVSGNSYEQYF
TGTGCCAGCAGCTTGGTGAGCGGGAACTCCTACGAGCAGTACTTC
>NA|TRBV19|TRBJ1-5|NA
CASARHYSNQPQHF
TGTGCCTCAGCGCGGCACTATAGCAATCAGCCCCAGCATTTT
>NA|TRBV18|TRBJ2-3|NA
CASSGATDTQYF
TGTGCCAGCTCAGGAGCTACAGATACGCAGTATTTT
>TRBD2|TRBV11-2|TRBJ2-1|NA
CASSPQRLAIEQFF
TGTGCCAGCAGCCCTCAGCGACTAGCCATTGAGCAGTTCTTC
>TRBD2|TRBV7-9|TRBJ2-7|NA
CASSGGAGERYEQYF
TGTGCCAGCAGCGGAGGGGCGGGAGAACGCTACGAGCAGTACTTC
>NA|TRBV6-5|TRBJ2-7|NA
CASSYSGGGSHEQYF
TGTGCCAGCAGTTACTCGGGGGGCGGTTCACACGAGCAGTACTTC
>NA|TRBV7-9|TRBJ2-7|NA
CASSLAQVGEQYF
TGTGCCAGCAGCTTAGCACAGGTCGGCGAGCAGTACTTC
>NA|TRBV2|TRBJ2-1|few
CASSAGQTNNEQFF
TGTGCCAGCAGCGCCGGACAGACAAACAATGAGCAGTTCTTC
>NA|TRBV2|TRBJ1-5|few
CASSGGHGQPQHF
TGTGCCAGCAGTGGGGGACACGGCCAGCCCCAGCATTTT
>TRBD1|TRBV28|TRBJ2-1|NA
CASFAGTAYNEQFF
TGTGCCAGTTTTGCCGGGACAGCCTACAATGAGCAGTTCTTC
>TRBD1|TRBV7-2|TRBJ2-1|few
CASSLFQGVYNEQFF
TGTGCCAGCAGCTTATTCCAGGGGGTCTACAATGAGCAGTTCTTC
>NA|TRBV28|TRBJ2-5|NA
CASSSLVAAYQETQYF
TGTGCCAGCAGTTCCCTGGTAGCGGCTTACCAAGAGACCCAGTACTTC
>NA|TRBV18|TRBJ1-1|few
CASSAGGNTEAFF
TGTGCCAGCTCAGCTGGGGGGAACACTGAAGCTTTCTTT
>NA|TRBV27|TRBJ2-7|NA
CASSFQVSSYEQYF
TGTGCCAGCAGTTTCCAGGTGAGCTCCTACGAGCAGTACTTC
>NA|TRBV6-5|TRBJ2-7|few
CASSLGGRYYEQYF
TGTGCCAGCAGCCTCGGAGGCAGATACTACGAGCAGTACTTC
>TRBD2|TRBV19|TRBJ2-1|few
CASLPDSGRGNEQFF
TGTGCCAGTCTACCAGATAGCGGGAGGGGCAATGAGCAGTTCTTC
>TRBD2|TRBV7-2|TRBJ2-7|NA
CASSLSAGDPYEQYF
TGTGCCAGCAGCTTATCAGCGGGAGACCCCTACGAGCAGTACTTC
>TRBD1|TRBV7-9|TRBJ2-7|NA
CASSPGTGKSSYEQYF
TGTGCCAGCAGCCCCGGGACAGGGAAAAGCTCCTACGAGCAGTACTTC
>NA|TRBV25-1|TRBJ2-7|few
CASSVRGLPYEQYF
TGTGCCAGCAGTGTGAGGGGGTTACCCTACGAGCAGTACTTC
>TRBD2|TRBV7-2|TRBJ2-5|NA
CASSFGIAGGETQYF
TGTGCCAGCAGCTTCGGTATAGCGGGAGGAGAGACCCAGTACTTC
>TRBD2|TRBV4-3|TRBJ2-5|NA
CASSPGTSGIETQYF
TGCGCCAGCAGCCCCGGGACTAGCGGGATTGAGACCCAGTACTTC
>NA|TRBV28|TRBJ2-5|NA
CASTLAGQASQETQYF
TGTGCCAGCACCCTCGCCGGGCAGGCCTCTCAAGAGACCCAGTACTTC
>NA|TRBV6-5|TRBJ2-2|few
CASSRVGVGGEELFF
TGTGCCAGCAGTAGGGTGGGAGTGGGGGGCGAGGAGCTGTTTTTT
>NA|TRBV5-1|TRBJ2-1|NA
CASSLAGAPYNEQFF
TGCGCCAGCAGCTTGGCAGGGGCCCCTTACAATGAGCAGTTCTTC
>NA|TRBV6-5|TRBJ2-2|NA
CASSYWAEDTGELFF
TGTGCCAGCAGTTACTGGGCAGAAGACACCGGGGAGCTGTTTTTT
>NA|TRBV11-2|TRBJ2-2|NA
CASSLGLEGVRTGELFF
TGTGCCAGCAGCTTAGGGTTGGAGGGAGTACGCACCGGGGAGCTGTTTTTT
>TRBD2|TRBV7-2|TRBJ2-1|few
CASRTVAGGPSGNEQFF
TGTGCCAGCAGGACCGTAGCGGGAGGGCCGAGTGGCAATGAGCAGTTCTTC
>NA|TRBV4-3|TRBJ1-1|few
CASKETGTNTEAFF
TGCGCCAGCAAAGAGACCGGGACAAACACTGAAGCTTTCTTT
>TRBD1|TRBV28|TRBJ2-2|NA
CASSLLDRVITGELFF
TGTGCCAGCAGTTTACTCGACAGGGTAATTACCGGGGAGCTGTTTTTT
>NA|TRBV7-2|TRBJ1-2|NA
CASTSDRIYGYTF
TGTGCCAGCACCTCCGACAGGATCTATGGCTACACCTTC
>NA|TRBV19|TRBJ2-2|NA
CASTKVLLNTGELFF
TGTGCCAGTACGAAGGTCCTCTTGAACACCGGGGAGCTGTTTTTT
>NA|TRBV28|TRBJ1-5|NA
CASRPQRRYSNQPQHF
TGTGCCAGCAGACCCCAACGACGGTATAGCAATCAGCCCCAGCATTTT
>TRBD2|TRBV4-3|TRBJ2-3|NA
CASSQDGRGEDTQYF
TGCGCCAGCAGCCAAGACGGACGGGGGGAAGATACGCAGTATTTT
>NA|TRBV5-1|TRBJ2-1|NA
CASSLGRGTSEGEQFF
TGCGCCAGCAGCTTGGGGAGGGGGACTTCGGAAGGTGAGCAGTTCTTC
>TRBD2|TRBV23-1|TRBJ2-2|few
CASSRTSGREDGELFF
TGCGCCAGCAGTCGGACTAGCGGGAGGGAAGACGGGGAGCTGTTTTTT
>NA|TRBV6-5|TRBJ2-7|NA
CASSEGRFEYEQYF
TGTGCCAGCAGTGAAGGCAGGTTTGAGTACGAGCAGTACTTC
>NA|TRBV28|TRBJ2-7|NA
CAGGTPAYEQYF
TGTGCCGGCGGGACACCGGCCTACGAGCAGTACTTC
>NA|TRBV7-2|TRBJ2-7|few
CASSPRAGHSYEQYF
TGTGCCAGCAGCCCCCGGGCGGGACATTCCTACGAGCAGTACTTC
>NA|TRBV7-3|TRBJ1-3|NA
CASSSDGGNTIYF
TGTGCCAGCAGCAGCGACGGGGGAAACACCATATATTTT
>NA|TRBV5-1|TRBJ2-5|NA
CASSSGTPQETQYF
TGCGCCAGCAGCTCCGGGACTCCGCAAGAGACCCAGTACTTC
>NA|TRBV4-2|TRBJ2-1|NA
CASSQEATGGNSYNEQFF
TGTGCCAGCAGCCAAGAGGCAACAGGCGGGAACTCCTACAATGAGCAGTTCTTC
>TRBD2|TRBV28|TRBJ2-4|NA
CASSPGRGAKSAKNIQYF
TGTGCCAGCAGTCCCGGGAGGGGGGCTAAATCGGCCAAAAACATTCAGTACTTC
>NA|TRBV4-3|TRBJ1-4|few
CASSQDPGTNEKLFF
TGCGCCAGCAGCCAAGATCCGGGTACTAATGAAAAACTGTTTTTT
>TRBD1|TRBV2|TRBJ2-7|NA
CASRRQGDYEQYF
TGTGCCAGCAGACGACAGGGGGACTACGAGCAGTACTTC
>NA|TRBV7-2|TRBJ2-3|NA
CASSLGLGTDTQYF
TGTGCCAGCAGCTTGGGATTGGGCACAGATACGCAGTATTTT
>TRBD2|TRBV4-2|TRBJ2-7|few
CASSQGLASRSEQYF
TGTGCCAGCAGCCAGGGACTAGCGAGCCGTAGTGAGCAGTACTTC
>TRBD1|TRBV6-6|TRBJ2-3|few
CASSYMGTAAVNTQYF
TGTGCCAGCAGTTACATGGGGACAGCGGCCGTGAATACGCAGTATTTT
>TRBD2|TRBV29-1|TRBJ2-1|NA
CSVDGTSVYNEQFF
TGCAGCGTTGACGGGACTAGCGTCTACAATGAGCAGTTCTTC
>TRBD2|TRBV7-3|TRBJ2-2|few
CASTSGSNTGELFF
TGTGCCAGCACTAGCGGGAGCAACACCGGGGAGCTGTTTTTT
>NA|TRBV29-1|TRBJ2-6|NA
CSVRLASGANVLTF
TGCAGCGTTCGACTCGCCTCTGGGGCCAACGTCCTGACTTTC
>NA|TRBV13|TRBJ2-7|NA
CASSPRPYEQYF
TGTGCCAGCAGCCCCCGGCCCTACGAGCAGTACTTC
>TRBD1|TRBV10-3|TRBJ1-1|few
CAIRPGQEVNTEAFF
TGTGCCATCAGACCCGGACAGGAGGTAAACACTGAAGCTTTCTTT